The 31 T cell receptor beta chains in this list originate from one sample, sequenced in a study of control samples from healthy donors and cancer patients. Clones were sequenced by immunoSEQ multiplex PCR, and TCRdb holds only the in-frame ones, with some missing. The sample contains 95,000 to 150,000 clones, roughly nine tenths of which appear only once. The sequenced sample consisted of blood. These receptors were taken from a man between 18 and 35 years old in good health.

By frequency in the sample, this clone is medium-sized. V and J are TRBV3-1 (or the pseudogene TRBV3-2) and TRBJ1-5; D not resolved. V was pared by 1 base and J by 2 bases, with 6 bases between. Per germline, CDR1 LGHDT and CDR2 YNNKEL (reference sequence). CDR3 size: 14 residues. The DNA of the CDR3 is TGTGCCAGCAGCCAAGCATCAGGCAATCAGCCCCAGCATTTT. This codes for CASSQASGNQPQHF.

CDR3 nucleotide sequence: TGCGCCAGCAGCCAAGACAGACCTTACGAGCAGTACTTC. Protein product: CASSQDRPYEQYF. V gene TRBV4-1 combines with J gene TRBJ2-7; D remains ambiguous. The V gene lost 0 bases and the J gene lost 4 bases, with 7 bases spanning the gap. In germline, CDR1 is MGHRA, CDR2 YSYEKL. The CDR3 sequence is 13 residues long.

This chain uses TRBV27 with TRBJ2-7; no reliable D call. V lost 3 bases, J lost 5 bases, and 17 bases lay in between. This CDR3 region has 15 residues. The germline V gene has CDR1 MNHEY and CDR2 SMNVEV (reference sequence). DNA of the CDR3: TGTGCCAGCAGTTTTAGGCACCAAAGATGGAACGAGCAGTACTTC. Amino acids: CASSFRHQRWNEQYF.

The rearrangement uses TRBV5-1 and TRBJ2-7, with TRBD1 matching 7 bases. Per germline, CDR1 SGHRS and CDR2 YFSETQ. The CDR3 runs 14 residues. After removal of 3 bases from V and 5 bases from J, the junction contained 8 bases not matched to a gene. CDR3: CASSSGQVNHEQYF. The CDR3 region has the DNA TGCGCCAGCAGCTCAGGACAGGTGAACCACGAGCAGTACTTC.

The genes are TRBV13 and TRBJ2-7; TRBD2 aligns across 9 bases. This CDR3 has 18 residues. Germline loops: CDR1 PRHDT, CDR2 FYEKMQ (reference sequence). V lost 1 base, J lost 1 base, and 11 bases stayed unmatched. The CDR3 region is CASSLAGSGSLVSYEQYF. CDR3 nucleotide sequence: TGTGCCAGCAGCTTAGCGGGTAGCGGGAGCCTTGTTTCCTACGAGCAGTACTTC.

The gene calls are TRBV18 and TRBJ2-1; 11 bases map to TRBD2. Germline CDR1 reads KGHSH; CDR2 reads LQKENI. The CDR3 runs to 16 residues. V lost 2 bases, J lost 7 bases, and 7 bases stayed unmatched. The CDR3, as DNA: TGTGCCAGCTCACCAATAACTAGCGGGAGTCGTAATGAGCAGTTCTTC. Protein sequence: CASSPITSGSRNEQFF.

The rearrangement links TRBV5-5 to TRBJ1-1, with a tentative D call TRBD1 (6 bases). Germline-derived CDR1 and CDR2 are SGHKS and YYEKEE (reference sequence). V lost 6 bases and J 7 bases, leaving 16 bases between the germline ends. This CDR3 is 13 amino acids long. CDR3 nucleotide sequence: TGTGCCAGCACCCTAAACAGGGTAAATGAAGCTTTCTTT. Its protein is CASTLNRVNEAFF.

J is TRBJ1-3 and V is TRBV7-3; D is uncertain. Trimming shortened V by 2 bases and J by 2 bases, and 7 bases separated the two germline ends. The CDR3 extends over 14 amino acids. Germline V gene data show CDR1 as SGHTA and CDR2 as FQGTGA. CDR3 coding DNA: TGTGCCAGCAGCTTAGGACCCACTGGAAACACCATATATTTT. Translated: CASSLGPTGNTIYF.

The V gene is TRBV6-1, the J gene TRBJ1-1, with 8 bases matching TRBD1. Looked up from germline, CDR1 is MNHNS and CDR2 is SASEGT. V lost 1 base, J lost 6 bases, and 10 bases stayed unmatched. The CDR3 is 16 amino acids. CDR3 DNA: TGTGCCAGCAGTGAAGGGAGACAGGGGCCAACGGCTGAAGCTTTCTTT. This sequence encodes CASSEGRQGPTAEAFF.

The rearrangement joins TRBV30 to TRBJ2-7; D perhaps matches TRBD2 (7 bases). Trimming shortened V by 8 bases and J by 6 bases, and 14 bases separated the two germline ends. Germline CDR1 is GTSNPN and CDR2 is SVGIG (reference sequence). This CDR3 spans 11 amino acids. The CDR3 spells CARGGWGEQYF. Written as DNA, the CDR3 is TGTGCCAGGGGGGGCTGGGGCGAGCAGTACTTC.

This clone showed up just once. This chain joins TRBV6-2 or TRBV6-3 and TRBJ2-1, with TRBD1 identical over 7 bases. Germline V lookup: CDR1 MNHEY, CDR2 SVGEGT. The CDR3 has 16 amino acids. V lost 2 bases and J lost 8; bases outside the gene matches: 12. The CDR3 DNA reads TGTGCCAGCAGTTACCCCCAGGGGGACCCGACCTATGAGCAGTTCTTC. It translates to CASSYPQGDPTYEQFF.

The chain uses TRBV3-1 (or the pseudogene TRBV3-2) and TRBJ2-7; D is unclear. The CDR3 length is 13 residues. The ends were cut back, 1 base at V and 7 bases at J, with 11 bases in the middle. Germline assignment: CDR1 LGHDT and CDR2 YNNKEL (reference sequence). The CDR3 region is CASSQVQAGEQYF. CDR3 sequence (DNA): TGTGCCAGCAGCCAAGTGCAGGCTGGAGAGCAGTACTTC.

V and J are TRBV25-1 and TRBJ2-2; D is perhaps TRBD1 (5 bases). The CDR3 contains 13 residues. Germline loops: CDR1 MGHDK, CDR2 SYGVNS. The V end lost 6 bases, the J end lost 1 base, and 6 bases lay between the germline ends. The CDR3, as DNA: TGTGCCAGCAGCGGACAGAACACCGGGGAGCTGTTTTTT. Translated: CASSGQNTGELFF. Looking up the rest from reference TRBV25-1 and TRBJ2-2 gives the full variable domain: EADIYQTPRYLVIGTGKKITLECSQTMGHDKMYWYQQDPGMELHLIHYSYGVNSTEKGDLSSESTVSRIRTEHFPLTLESARPSHTSQYLCASSGQNTGELFFGEGSRLTVL.

In its sample, this clone was seen a few times. The chain links TRBV7-3 to TRBJ2-3, with 10 bases lining up with TRBD2. Germline trimming cut 2 bases from V and 8 bases from J; bases unmatched to any gene: 10. This CDR3 region has 16 residues. Germline CDR1 is SGHTA and CDR2 is FQGTGA. CDR3 protein: CASSLLSRASGGTQYF. The CDR3, as DNA: TGTGCCAGCAGCTTATTAAGCCGGGCTAGCGGGGGTACGCAGTATTTT.

This chain links TRBV28 with TRBJ1-2; D gene uncertain. V gave up 4 bases and J gave up 4 bases, with 13 bases separating them. The CDR3 sequence is 14 residues long. Germline loops: CDR1 MDHEN, CDR2 SYDVKM. The CDR3 spells CASSSSSSAYGYTF. For the CDR3, the DNA is TGTGCCAGCAGTTCATCGAGCAGTGCCTATGGCTACACCTTC.

The chain recombines TRBV2 with TRBJ2-1; D gene uncertain. CDR1 and CDR2 (germline): SNHLY, FYNNEI. The CDR3 contains 14 residues. V lost 2 bases to trimming and J lost 7 bases, with 12 bases between them. The CDR3 here is CASSEPPGRNEQFF. In DNA form, the CDR3 reads TGTGCCAGCAGTGAACCTCCAGGAAGGAATGAGCAGTTCTTC.

This chain connects TRBV7-6 to TRBJ2-3, with a possible D match to TRBD1 (6 bases). The CDR3 is 15 residues long. Germline CDR1 is SGHVS and CDR2 is FNYEAQ. V was pared by 3 bases and J by 4 bases, with 14 bases between. In DNA form, the CDR3 reads TGTGCCAGCAGCTTTGGCAGGGGTGACTCAGATACGCAGTATTTT. It translates to CASSFGRGDSDTQYF. Complete variable domain (other parts from reference TRBV7-6 and TRBJ2-3): GAGVSQSPRYKVTKRGQDVALRCDPISGHVSLYWYRQALGQGPEFLTYFNYEAQQDKSGLPNDRFSAERPEGSISTLTIQRTEQRDSAMYRCASSFGRGDSDTQYFGPGTRLTVL.

The chain carries TRBV15 and TRBJ1-1; the D gene is possibly TRBD1 (6 bases). CDR3 length equals 14 residues. The germline V gene has CDR1 LNHNV and CDR2 YYDKDF (reference sequence). The ends were cut back, 4 bases at V and 2 bases at J, with 11 bases in the middle. CDR3 sequence reads: CATSKQGGNTEAFF. For the CDR3, the DNA is TGTGCCACCAGCAAACAGGGCGGTAACACTGAAGCTTTCTTT.

The V and J genes are TRBV24-1 and TRBJ2-7, with D perhaps matching TRBD1 (6 bases). Per germline, CDR1 KGHDR and CDR2 SFDVKD. This CDR3 comprises 15 residues. V lost 7 bases, J lost 2 bases, and 17 bases lay in between. CDR3: CATSPSGVATYEQYF. The CDR3 coding sequence is TGTGCCACCAGCCCATCAGGGGTAGCCACCTACGAGCAGTACTTC.

V and J are TRBV3-1 (or the pseudogene TRBV3-2) and TRBJ2-7, with D perhaps being TRBD1 or TRBD2 (5 bases each). Trimming stripped 7 bases from V and 3 bases from J, with 16 bases between. CDR3 length: 14 amino acids. Per the germline V gene, CDR1 is LGHDT and CDR2 is YNNKEL (reference sequence). The CDR3 here is CASTYSAGGYEQYF. The DNA for the CDR3 is TGTGCCAGCACCTACTCCGCTGGGGGCTACGAGCAGTACTTC.

The CDR3: CASSLVWGDGYTF. CDR3 bases: TGTGCCAGCAGCTTAGTGTGGGGAGATGGCTACACCTTC. The chain carries TRBV7-2 and TRBJ1-2; D unclear. V was trimmed by 1 base and J by 6 bases, leaving 9 bases between them. Germline V gene sequence: CDR1 SGHTA, CDR2 FQGNSA. The CDR3 is 13 amino acids.

The chain joins TRBV5-1 to TRBJ1-5, with TRBD1 as a possible D gene (5 bases). Trimming removed 0 bases at V and 1 base at J, with 20 bases between. The V gene's germline CDR1 is SGHRS and CDR2 YFSETQ. This CDR3 region has 19 residues. For the CDR3, the DNA is TGCGCCAGCAGCTTGGTTCCCTCGGGGGGGTCCGGAAGCAATCAGCCCCAGCATTTT. It yields the protein CASSLVPSGGSGSNQPQHF.

The chain recombines TRBV12-3 or TRBV12-4 with TRBJ1-5; unclear D gene. The CDR3 contains 12 residues. Trimming pared 4 bases from V and 6 bases from J, leaving 7 bases between. DNA for the CDR3: TGTGCCAGCAGTTCGCTTCGTCAGCCCCAGCATTTT. This codes for CASSSLRQPQHF.

J is TRBJ2-7 and V is TRBV7-3; D gene uncertain. CDR3 size: 13 residues. The germline CDR1 and CDR2 sequences are SGHTA and FQGTGA. V was pared by 5 bases and J by 1 base, with 9 bases between. The CDR3 nucleotides are TGTGCCAGCAGCCCCCCCGGTTCCTACGAGCAGTACTTC. This translates into CASSPPGSYEQYF.

The CDR3 DNA sequence: TGCGCCAGCAGCTACCAAGGGACAGGGAACTACGAGCAGTACTTC. Translating gives CASSYQGTGNYEQYF. The gene calls are TRBV5-1 and TRBJ2-7; TRBD1 matches 9 bases. The CDR3 runs to 15 residues. Germline CDR1 is SGHRS and CDR2 is YFSETQ. J lost 3 bases, V lost 3 bases, and 7 bases had no gene match.

This chain uses TRBV27 with TRBJ2-4; D is unresolved. Per germline, CDR1 MNHEY and CDR2 SMNVEV (reference sequence). The CDR3 runs to 16 residues. The ends were cut back, 3 bases at V and 0 bases at J, with 12 bases in the middle. CDR3 sequence reads: CASSFGTLRAKNIQYF. CDR3 DNA sequence: TGTGCCAGCAGTTTTGGTACACTAAGAGCCAAAAACATTCAGTACTTC.

The chain has TRBV30 and TRBJ1-1; D is uncertain. V lost 2 bases to trimming and J lost 6 bases, with 7 bases between them. In germline, CDR1 is GTSNPN, CDR2 SVGIG (reference sequence). This CDR3 is 11 amino acids long. The chain's CDR3 is CAWSQEAEAFF. The CDR3 region has the DNA TGTGCCTGGAGTCAGGAAGCTGAAGCTTTCTTT.

This sequence joins TRBV29-1 and TRBJ1-2, with D hard to call. CDR3 length: 10 residues. The V end was cut by 5 bases, the J end by 6 bases, with 7 bases between. Germline CDR1 reads SQVTM; CDR2 reads ANQGSEA. CDR3 sequence: CSVYIDGYTF. In DNA form, the CDR3 reads TGCAGCGTTTATATCGATGGCTACACCTTC.

The J gene is TRBJ2-1, the V gene TRBV19; unclear D gene. CDR1 is LNHDA and CDR2 is SQIVND in the germline V gene (reference sequence). The CDR3 loop spans 16 amino acids. V gave up 5 bases and J gave up 4 bases, with 18 bases separating them. In nucleotides, the CDR3 is TGTGCCAGTAGTCCACAGAATTCCCCTCTATACAATGAGCAGTTCTTC. Translating it yields CASSPQNSPLYNEQFF.

The chain has TRBV27 and TRBJ1-1, with D hard to call. The V end lost 2 bases, the J end lost 1 base, and 11 bases lay between the germline ends. Per germline, CDR1 MNHEY and CDR2 SMNVEV (reference sequence). The CDR3 totals 15 residues. The chain's CDR3 is CASSLIGPGNTEAFF. The CDR3 nucleotides are TGTGCCAGCAGTTTAATCGGCCCCGGGAACACTGAAGCTTTCTTT.

The gene calls are TRBV3-1 (or the pseudogene TRBV3-2) and TRBJ1-2, with D hard to call. V lost 1 base and J lost 13, with 19 bases in between. Germline values: CDR1 LGHDT, CDR2 YNNKEL (reference sequence). The CDR3 sequence is 14 residues long. Written as DNA, the CDR3 is TGTGCCAGCAGCCAAGGAGGTTATCGAGTCGGCCCCACCTTC. Its translation: CASSQGGYRVGPTF.